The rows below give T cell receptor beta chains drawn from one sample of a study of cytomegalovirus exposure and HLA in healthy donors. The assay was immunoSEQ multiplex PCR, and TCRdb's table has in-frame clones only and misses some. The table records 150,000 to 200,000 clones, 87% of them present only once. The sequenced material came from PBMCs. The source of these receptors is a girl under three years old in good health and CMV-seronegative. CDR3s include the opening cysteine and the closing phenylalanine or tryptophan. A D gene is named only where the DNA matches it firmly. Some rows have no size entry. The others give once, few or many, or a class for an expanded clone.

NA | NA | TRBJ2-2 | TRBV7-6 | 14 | CASSFGGNTGELFF | TGTGCCAGCAGCTTTGGAGGAAACACCGGGGAGCTGTTTTTT
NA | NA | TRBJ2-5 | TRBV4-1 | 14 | CASSQGAHQETQYF | TGCGCCAGCAGCCAAGGGGCCCACCAAGAGACCCAGTACTTC
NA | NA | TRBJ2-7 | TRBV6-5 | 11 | CASTQGYEQYF | TGTGCCAGCACACAGGGCTACGAGCAGTACTTC
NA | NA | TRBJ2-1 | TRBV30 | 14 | CAWTRGTTYNEQFF | TGTGCCTGGACCCGGGGTACCACCTACAATGAGCAGTTCTTC
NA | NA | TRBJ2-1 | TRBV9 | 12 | CAGSVSSSEQFF | TGTGCCGGCAGCGTTAGCAGTAGTGAGCAGTTCTTC
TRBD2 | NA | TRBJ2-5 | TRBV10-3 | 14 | CAISEFAGAGTQYF | TGTGCCATCAGTGAGTTTGCGGGAGCCGGAACCCAGTACTTC
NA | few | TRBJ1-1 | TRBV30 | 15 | CAWSHGRVRRTEAFF | TGTGCCTGGAGTCACGGCAGGGTAAGAAGGACTGAAGCTTTCTTT
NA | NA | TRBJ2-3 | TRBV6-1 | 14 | CASEWGQVTDTQYF | TGTGCCAGCGAGTGGGGACAAGTCACAGATACGCAGTATTTT
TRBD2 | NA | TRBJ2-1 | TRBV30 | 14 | CAWSASGGNNEQFF | TGTGCCTGGAGCGCTAGCGGGGGAAACAATGAGCAGTTCTTC
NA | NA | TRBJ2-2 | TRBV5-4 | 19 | CASSVLGGFGEKGTGELFF | TGTGCCAGCAGCGTATTAGGGGGATTCGGCGAAAAGGGCACCGGGGAGCTGTTTTTT
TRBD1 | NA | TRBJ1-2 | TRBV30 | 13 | CAWGYRGRDGYTF | TGTGCCTGGGGGTACAGGGGGAGAGATGGCTACACCTTC
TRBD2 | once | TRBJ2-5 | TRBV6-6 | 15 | CASRLSGRAEETQYF | TGTGCCAGCAGGCTTAGCGGGAGGGCGGAAGAGACCCAGTACTTC
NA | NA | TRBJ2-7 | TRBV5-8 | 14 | CASSGAGSFYEQYF | TGTGCCAGCAGCGGAGCCGGGTCCTTCTACGAGCAGTACTTC
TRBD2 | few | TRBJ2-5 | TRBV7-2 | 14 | CASSPGLAQETQYF | TGTGCCAGCAGCCCGGGACTAGCACAAGAGACCCAGTACTTC
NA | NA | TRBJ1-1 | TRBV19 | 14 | CASSPTRVDTEAFF | TGTGCCAGTAGCCCCACCCGGGTTGACACTGAAGCTTTCTTT
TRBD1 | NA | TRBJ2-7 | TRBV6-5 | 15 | CASSYYGQGSYEQYF | TGTGCCAGCAGTTACTACGGACAGGGATCCTACGAGCAGTACTTC
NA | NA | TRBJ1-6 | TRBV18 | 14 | CASSDTGINSPLHF | TGTGCCAGCTCCGACACAGGGATTAATTCACCCCTCCACTTT
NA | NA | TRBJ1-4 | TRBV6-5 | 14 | CASRGYRENEKLFF | TGTGCCAGCAGGGGATACAGGGAAAATGAAAAACTGTTTTTT
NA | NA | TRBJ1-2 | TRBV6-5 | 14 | CASTTGSDGYGYTF | TGTGCCAGCACAACCGGGTCCGACGGCTATGGCTACACCTTC
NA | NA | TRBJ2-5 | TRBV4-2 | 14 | CASSQGGAGETQYF | TGTGCCAGCAGCCAGGGGGGGGCGGGAGAGACCCAGTACTTC
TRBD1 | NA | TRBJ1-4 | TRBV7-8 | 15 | CASSSRTGMDEKLFF | TGTGCCAGCAGCTCTAGGACAGGGATGGATGAAAAACTGTTTTTT
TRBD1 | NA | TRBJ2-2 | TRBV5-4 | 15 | CASSSGQGATGELFF | TGTGCCAGCAGCTCGGGACAGGGGGCCACCGGGGAGCTGTTTTTT
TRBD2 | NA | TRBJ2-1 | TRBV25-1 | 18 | CASSEPQEPREGPNEQFF | TGTGCCAGCAGTGAACCACAAGAGCCCCGGGAGGGCCCTAATGAGCAGTTCTTC
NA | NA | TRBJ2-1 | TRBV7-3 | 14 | CASSLGGVHNEQFF | TGTGCCAGCAGCTTAGGAGGTGTCCACAATGAGCAGTTCTTC
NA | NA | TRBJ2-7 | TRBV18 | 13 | CASSPGHSYEQYF | TGTGCCAGCTCACCGGGACACTCCTACGAGCAGTACTTC
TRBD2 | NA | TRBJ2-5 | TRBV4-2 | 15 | CASSPLAGGPETQYF | TGTGCCAGCAGCCCATTAGCGGGAGGGCCGGAGACCCAGTACTTC
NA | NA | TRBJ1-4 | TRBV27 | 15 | CASSPRGGSFEKLFF | TGTGCCAGCAGTCCCCGGGGAGGCTCATTTGAAAAACTGTTTTTT
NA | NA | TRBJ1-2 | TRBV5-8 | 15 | CASSWKRTGFDGYTF | TGTGCCAGCAGCTGGAAGAGAACGGGGTTCGATGGCTACACCTTC
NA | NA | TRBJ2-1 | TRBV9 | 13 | CASSRDSYNEQFF | TGTGCCAGCAGCCGGGACTCCTACAATGAGCAGTTCTTC
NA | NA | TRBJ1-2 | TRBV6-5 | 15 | CASRAPLGWRDGYTF | TGTGCCAGCAGGGCCCCCCTGGGATGGCGGGATGGCTACACCTTC
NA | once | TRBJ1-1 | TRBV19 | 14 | CASSIPGPNTEAFF | TGTGCCAGTAGTATACCAGGGCCGAACACTGAAGCTTTCTTT
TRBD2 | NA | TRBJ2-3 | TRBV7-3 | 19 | CASSLGSSGGQWGTDTQYF | TGTGCCAGCAGCCTAGGTAGCAGCGGGGGCCAATGGGGCACAGATACGCAGTATTTT
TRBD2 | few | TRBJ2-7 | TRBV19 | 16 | CASSIRREAPNREQYF | TGTGCCAGTAGTATTCGGCGGGAGGCTCCCAATCGGGAGCAGTACTTC